The 14 T cell receptor beta chains given below trace back to one sample, sequenced in a study of blood T cells in healthy people across ages. Then a second PCR, running about 6 to 11 cycles, was carried out with a sample-barcoded 5' primer and a J-beta primer mix. TCRdb analysed the 5' RACE reads with MiXCR anew, one entry per CDR3 protein. The sample consists of about 700,000 distinct CDR3 sequences, approximately 30% of them appearing once. Input material: blood. The receptors shown here come from a woman older than 75 in good health.

V gene TRBV12-3 or TRBV12-4 combines with J gene TRBJ2-5; TRBD1 matches at 7 bases. CDR3 length equals 14 residues. J lost 11 bases, V lost 1 base, and 10 bases had no gene match. The CDR3 DNA sequence: TGTGCCAGCAGTTTAGGGCAGGGGGTGAGGGAGCAGTACTTC. Amino acid sequence: CASSLGQGVREQYF.

This clonotype showed up many times. The rearrangement links TRBV20-1 to TRBJ2-1; weak D call: TRBD1 (5 bases). Trimming stripped 2 bases from V and 3 bases from J, with 14 bases between. Germline CDR1 reads DFQATT; CDR2 reads SNEGSKA (reference sequence). The CDR3 covers 15 residues. The CDR3: CSARPGAASYNEQFF. The CDR3 coding sequence is TGCAGTGCTAGACCTGGGGCAGCGAGCTACAATGAGCAGTTCTTC.

This clonotype was seen more than once but under ten times. This may arise from a read error, as a much more abundant clone is one base away. The V call is TRBV9, the J call TRBJ2-2; D is unclear. This CDR3 region has 12 residues. Germline CDR1 is SGDLS and CDR2 is YYNGEE. V dropped 4 bases and J dropped 7 bases, with 8 bases sitting between them. The CDR3 is CASSIDVGELFF. CDR3 bases: TGTGCCAGCAGCATAGATGTCGGGGAGCTGTTTTTT.

V is TRBV5-1 and J is TRBJ2-1, with 9 positions matching TRBD2. CDR3 length: 13 residues. CDR1 and CDR2 (germline): SGHRS, YFSETQ. After removal of 7 bases from V and 10 bases from J, the junction contained 9 bases not matched to a gene. CDR3 region: CASHASGNGEQFF. As DNA, the CDR3 is TGCGCCAGCCACGCTAGCGGGAACGGCGAGCAGTTCTTC.

The rearrangement joins TRBV30 to TRBJ1-6; TRBD1 is a possible D gene (5 bases). V shed 8 bases and J shed 2 bases, with 7 bases lying between them. The CDR3 runs 12 residues. Germline loops: CDR1 GTSNPN, CDR2 SVGIG (reference sequence). CDR3 in amino acids: CAGAAYNSPLHF. CDR3 DNA sequence: TGTGCCGGGGCTGCCTATAATTCACCCCTCCACTTT. Based on the CDR3 plus reference TRBV30 and TRBJ1-6, the full variable domain is SQTIHQWPATLVQPVGSPLSLECTVEGTSNPNLYWYRQAAGRGLQLLFYSVGIGQISSEVPQNLSASRPQDRQFILSSKKLLLSDSGFYLCAGAAYNSPLHFGNGTRLTVT.

This clonotype was detected many times. The rearrangement uses TRBV7-2 and TRBJ2-5, with TRBD1 as a possible D gene (7 bases). Germline assignment: CDR1 SGHTA and CDR2 FQGNSA. This CDR3 has 16 amino acids. The germline V and J ends were trimmed by 5 bases and 4 bases, with 20 bases remaining between them. The CDR3 reads CASSQGVGGLGETQYF. CDR3 DNA: TGTGCCAGCAGCCAGGGGGTGGGGGGCCTAGGAGAGACCCAGTACTTC.

This clonotype was observed many times. The chain combines TRBV7-3 with TRBJ2-7; D remains ambiguous. Germline V gene data show CDR1 as SGHTA and CDR2 as FQGTGA. The CDR3 is 12 amino acids. V was pared by 0 bases and J by 4 bases, with 4 bases between. Written as DNA, the CDR3 is TGTGCCAGCAGCTTAACCTTGTACGAGCAGTACTTC. This codes for CASSLTLYEQYF.

This clonotype was recorded many times. The J gene is TRBJ2-3, the V gene TRBV29-1; 8 bases map to TRBD1. The V and J ends lost 1 base and 1 base, in that order; junction bases with no gene match: 4. The CDR3 contains 15 residues. Germline V CDR1 and CDR2: SQVTM, ANQGSEA. The CDR3 bases are TGCAGCGTTGAAGCTGTCAGGGGGCGCACAGATACGCAGTATTTT. This encodes CSVEAVRGRTDTQYF.

The chain recombines TRBV7-9 with TRBJ1-5, with TRBD1 as a possible D gene (5 bases). Germline CDR1 and CDR2: SEHNR and FQNEAQ (reference sequence). The CDR3 extends over 13 amino acids. Trimming pared 2 bases from V and 8 bases from J, leaving 10 bases between. DNA of the CDR3: TGTGCCAGCAGCTTACAGGGCCTAGAGCCCCAGCATTTT. Residues: CASSLQGLEPQHF.

Many counts were recorded for this clonotype. The chain carries TRBV5-1 and TRBJ2-5, with D perhaps being TRBD1 or TRBD2 (5 bases each). The CDR3 has 15 residues. Trimming shortened V by 4 bases and J by 5 bases, and 18 bases separated the two germline ends. Germline CDR1 and CDR2: SGHRS and YFSETQ. The CDR3 here is CASSRDRLRGETQYF. DNA of the CDR3: TGCGCCAGCAGCCGGGACCGCCTCAGAGGGGAGACCCAGTACTTC.

This clonotype is medium-sized. This sequence joins TRBV20-1 and TRBJ2-7; the D gene is possibly TRBD2 (6 bases). Germline values: CDR1 DFQATT, CDR2 SNEGSKA (reference sequence). This CDR3 has 13 residues. The V end was cut by 7 bases, the J end by 1 base, with 14 bases between. In DNA form, the CDR3 reads TGCAGTGTAGCGGCTCCAAATTCCTACGAGCAGTACTTC. Its protein product is CSVAAPNSYEQYF.

The table lists this clonotype with a count of one. The V gene is TRBV7-9, the J gene TRBJ2-2; D perhaps matches TRBD2 (6 bases). The CDR3 length is 16 residues. Deletions cut 3 bases from V and 4 bases from J, with 15 bases between. Germline CDR1 SEHNR, CDR2 FQNEAQ (reference sequence). Written as DNA, the CDR3 is TGTGCCAGCAGCTTTGGGGGGACCCTAGGCACCGGGGAGCTGTTTTTT. Its protein product is CASSFGGTLGTGELFF.

The chain uses TRBV20-1 and TRBJ1-5, with D unclear. The CDR3 has 17 amino acids. The germline gives CDR1 DFQATT, CDR2 SNEGSKA (reference sequence). Trimming shortened V by 5 bases and J by 0 bases, and 20 bases separated the two germline ends. Written as DNA, the CDR3 is TGCAGTGCTTCTAGGACGCGGACGGACTATAGCAATCAGCCCCAGCATTTT. It yields the protein CSASRTRTDYSNQPQHF.

This clonotype occurred a few times. The chain recombines TRBV10-3 with TRBJ1-2; D gene unclear. The V gene lost 11 bases and the J gene lost 4 bases, with 23 bases spanning the gap. This CDR3 has 15 amino acids. Germline CDR1 reads ENHRY; CDR2 reads SYGVKD. The DNA of the CDR3 is TGTGCCTCCCTAACAGAAAGGGCAGGAAGCTATGGCTACACCTTC. Residues: CASLTERAGSYGYTF.